The clone carrying this T cell receptor beta chain was counted between two and nine times. The antigen is undetermined. The sample is drawn from a study of beta chain features in type 1 diabetes. Across the study: Age, gender and cell yields were similar between patients and healthy donors. Across every sample, 85 million to 120 million sorted cells were examined in total. Study results and caveats: TCRB rearrangement may or may not be influenced by HLA type; here this remained unresolved. VDJ junctions from type 1 diabetes patients carried fewer insertions and larger deletions.

The CDR3 loop spans 17 amino acids. The ends lost 4 bases at V and 0 bases at J; junction bases unmatched: 8. Germline V gives CDR1 SNHLY, CDR2 FYNNEI. Since all of the isolated RNA was reverse transcribed, expressed TCRB transcripts were what got sequenced. The table came from immunoSEQ multiplex PCR; TCRdb's copy has only in-frame clones and leaves some out. The repertoire holds approximately 150,000 clones, roughly 10% seen once, with less than 0.85% in the top ten. Sequenced material: central memory CD4+ T cells from blood. The V call is TRBV2, the J call TRBJ1-5; 8 nucleotides align to TRBD1. The receptor was derived from a woman in her thirties or forties in good health. The CDR3 loop reads CASSGDDRGYSNQPQHF. CDR3 sequence (DNA): TGTGCCAGCAGTGGGGACGACAGGGGCTATAGCAATCAGCCCCAGCATTTT. Full variable domain (remainder filled in from reference TRBV2 and TRBJ1-5): EPEVTQTPSHQVTQMGQEVILRCVPISNHLYFYWYRQILGQKVEFLVSFYNNEISEKSEIFDDQFSVERPDGSNFTLKIRSTKLEDSAMYFCASSGDDRGYSNQPQHFGDGTRLSIL.